A selection of T cell receptor beta chains follows, all from one sample in a study of response to subunit inactivated influenza vaccine. TCRdb reprocessed the RT-PCR reads via MiXCR and lists one record per CDR3 protein. The table has 500,000 to 600,000 distinct CDR3 sequences, under 15% seen once; the top ten hold around 13%. The input for sequencing was PBMCs from blood, taken roughly 47 days after vaccination. The receptor set was obtained from a man aged 50 to 59 who received an inactivated influenza vaccine. Both conserved end residues are trimmed from each CDR3. D genes are given only for firm matches.

CDR3 protein: ASSERDRTYEQY; V gene: TRBV11-2; D gene: TRBD1
CDR3 protein: ASSLMGGGSYNEQF; V gene: TRBV7-3; D gene: TRBD2
CDR3 protein: ASSGRRPSYNEQF; V gene: TRBV2; D gene: -
CDR3 protein: SVAGLAGYEQY; V gene: TRBV29-1; D gene: TRBD2
CDR3 protein: AISGSGMGTDTQY; V gene: TRBV10-3; D gene: TRBD2
CDR3 protein: ASSYDRGHYEQY; V gene: TRBV5-1; D gene: TRBD1
CDR3 protein: SAPPSGRGDEQV; V gene: TRBV20-1; D gene: TRBD2
CDR3 protein: ASRWSGRAYEQY; V gene: TRBV7-2; D gene: TRBD2
CDR3 protein: ASSLGMGLVAYNEQF; V gene: TRBV5-1; D gene: -
CDR3 protein: SARDLGRETQY; V gene: TRBV20-1; D gene: -
CDR3 protein: SASSGSSLNEQF; V gene: TRBV20-1; D gene: -
CDR3 protein: ASSLALGETQY; V gene: TRBV7-9; D gene: -
CDR3 protein: ASSQEAGTGVTDTQY; V gene: TRBV4-1; D gene: TRBD1
CDR3 protein: ASSLEASGGTSTDTQY; V gene: TRBV5-1; D gene: TRBD2
CDR3 protein: ASSLATTAGELF; V gene: TRBV5-1; D gene: -
CDR3 protein: ASSDKGKAGVADTQY; V gene: TRBV12-3/TRBV12-4; D gene: TRBD2